This is a list of T cell receptor beta chains from one sample in a study of blood T cells in healthy people across ages. TCRdb used MiXCR to reprocess the 5' RACE reads, holding one entry per CDR3 protein. The sample consists of approximately 1.5 million distinct CDR3 sequences, about 42% of them appearing once. Material: blood. The receptor source for this set is a woman aged 18-29 years in good health. CDR3s include the opening cysteine and the closing phenylalanine or tryptophan. The D gene is left open where the match is weak. Some rows have no size entry. The others give once, few or many, or a class for an expanded clone.

cdr3_nt	cdr3_aa	v_call	clone_size	j_call	d_call
TGTGCCAGCAAGGTGTCGGCGGTCCGGTCCAACAATGAGCAGTTCTTC	CASKVSAVRSNNEQFF	TRBV12-3/TRBV12-4	few	TRBJ2-1	.
TGTGCCACCAGTGATTTGAACGAGAGAGGCTCAGATACGCAGTATTTT	CATSDLNERGSDTQYF	TRBV24-1	once	TRBJ2-3	.
TGTGCCAGCAGCGTAGGGGGGTATGGCTATGGCTACACCTTC	CASSVGGYGYGYTF	TRBV9	.	TRBJ1-2	.
TGCAGTGCTAGAGATTTTGGGAACGAGCAGTACTTC	CSARDFGNEQYF	TRBV20-1	.	TRBJ2-7	.
TGCAGTGCTAGATTCCATAGTCTTGGGTACAATGAGCAGTACTTC	CSARFHSLGYNEQYF	TRBV20-1	.	TRBJ2-5	.
TGTGCCAGCAGCCTACGGGACAGGACCAATTCACCCCTCCACTTT	CASSLRDRTNSPLHF	TRBV5-6	.	TRBJ1-6	TRBD1
TGTGCCAGCAGGGGAAAAAGCTCCTATAATTCACCCCTCCACTTT	CASRGKSSYNSPLHF	TRBV6-5	.	TRBJ1-6	.
TGTGCCAGCGGACAGCGACTAGCAACTGAGCAGTTCTTC	CASGQRLATEQFF	TRBV7-2	.	TRBJ2-1	.
TGCAGTGCTAGTTCGCGACAGCTCTATGGCTACACCTTC	CSASSRQLYGYTF	TRBV20-1	few	TRBJ1-2	.
TGCGCCAGCAGCTTGTCGGCGGTTCGCGGCTACACCTTC	CASSLSAVRGYTF	TRBV5-1	few	TRBJ1-2	.
TGTGCCAGCAGTTTCGCCGGTCTCAACTACGAGCAGTACTTC	CASSFAGLNYEQYF	TRBV28	.	TRBJ2-7	.
TGTGCCAGCATGAGCGGGTTGAGCCCCCACGAGCAGTACTTC	CASMSGLSPHEQYF	TRBV12-3/TRBV12-4	few	TRBJ2-7	.
TGTGCCAGCACCTTACGTGAACGGAATGAGCAGTTCTTC	CASTLRERNEQFF	TRBV7-9	few	TRBJ2-1	.
TGCAGTGCTAGAGTCCTTGGACTAGCGGGGGTCAATGAGCAGTACTTC	CSARVLGLAGVNEQYF	TRBV20-1	once	TRBJ2-5	TRBD2
TGTGCCAGCAGTTTGGTAGACAGGGAATATGGCTACACCTTC	CASSLVDREYGYTF	TRBV12-3/TRBV12-4	few	TRBJ1-2	TRBD1
TGTGCCAGCAGCCTAGCCCCCGGGACAGTGACTAATGAAAAACTGTTTTTT	CASSLAPGTVTNEKLFF	TRBV3-1	.	TRBJ1-4	TRBD1